Listed below are T cell receptor beta chains from one sample, sequenced in a study of blood T cell repertoires in COVID-19. This table comes from immunoSEQ multiplex PCR, and its TCRdb copy is limited to in-frame clones, with some not included. The table shows some 150,000 clones, with 75% to 90% occurring only once. The sample comprised peripheral blood. The origin of the receptors is a man in his 60s with acute or convalescent COVID-19. Each CDR3 is given with its conserved first and last residue. Fields, in order: CDR3 length, clone size, V gene, D gene, J gene, CDR3 DNA, CDR3 protein. The D gene is left open where the match is weak. A clone size is listed for some rows: how often the clone was seen (once, few, many), or a class if it is expanded.

>14|few|TRBV18|TRBD1|TRBJ1-1
TGTGCCAGCTCAAGGGGACAGCCGAACACTGAAGCTTTCTTT
CASSRGQPNTEAFF
>13|once|TRBV7-3|TRBD1|TRBJ2-3
TGTGCCAGCAGCCCCCCAGGGGGAGATACGCAGTATTTT
CASSPPGGDTQYF
>14|.|TRBV7-2|TRBD2|TRBJ2-3
TGTGCCAGCAGCTCGGGACTAGCGGCAGATACGCAGTATTTT
CASSSGLAADTQYF
>15|.|TRBV5-5|TRBD2|TRBJ2-1
TGTGCCAGCAGGCTAGCGGGGGGGATCTACAATGAGCAGTTCTTC
CASRLAGGIYNEQFF
>16|.|TRBV7-9|.|TRBJ1-6
TGTGCCAGCAGCCTAGACAGTTGGCAGGGAAATTCACCCCTCCACTTT
CASSLDSWQGNSPLHF
>14|.|TRBV5-1|.|TRBJ2-7
TGCGCCAGCAGCTTGGTAGGGAGCTCCTACGAGCAGTACTTC
CASSLVGSSYEQYF
>14|.|TRBV2|.|TRBJ1-6
TGTGCCAGCAGTGCAGTGCTGAATAATTCACCCCTCCACTTT
CASSAVLNNSPLHF
>16|.|TRBV28|.|TRBJ1-5
TGTGCCAGCAGTTCCGGGACTCCCCTTAGCAATCAGCCCCAGCATTTT
CASSSGTPLSNQPQHF
>16|.|TRBV19|.|TRBJ1-6
TGTGCCAGTAGTCTGACAGGTTACGTCCTTTATTCACCCCTCCACTTT
CASSLTGYVLYSPLHF
>14|.|TRBV4-1|.|TRBJ2-5
TGCGCCAGCAGCCAAGATGAGAGGAGGGAGACCCAGTACTTC
CASSQDERRETQYF
>13|once|TRBV25-1|.|TRBJ2-7
TGTGCCAGCAGTGGAACACTAGCAAACGAGCAGTACTTC
CASSGTLANEQYF
>13|.|TRBV2|.|TRBJ1-2
TGTGCCAGCACAGCGGGGGGCGGCTATGGCTACACCTTC
CASTAGGGYGYTF
>13|.|TRBV7-2|.|TRBJ2-7
TGTGCCAGCTTAGGACAGAACAGTTACGAGCAGTACTTC
CASLGQNSYEQYF
>14|.|TRBV28|TRBD1|TRBJ2-7
TGTGCCAGCACCCTGACAGGGGGGAGTACCGAGCAGTACTTC
CASTLTGGSTEQYF
>14|once|TRBV2|.|TRBJ2-3
TGTGCCAGCTCGAGACTACCGAGCACAGATACGCAGTATTTT
CASSRLPSTDTQYF
>14|few|TRBV19|TRBD1|TRBJ1-2
TGTGCCAGTAATCCCACGGGACAGGGCCATGGCTACACCTTC
CASNPTGQGHGYTF
>15|.|TRBV11-3|TRBD1|TRBJ2-1
TGTGCCAGCAGCCGGGGACAGGGCCGCTACAATGAGCAGTTCTTC
CASSRGQGRYNEQFF
>15|.|TRBV5-6|TRBD1|TRBJ2-3
TGTGCCAGCAGCTTGGGACAGGGGCTCACAGATACGCAGTATTTT
CASSLGQGLTDTQYF
>16|few|TRBV2|TRBD1|TRBJ2-2
TGTGCCAGCAGTGAGTCGGGACAGGTCCTCACCGGGGAGCTGTTTTTT
CASSESGQVLTGELFF
>15|.|TRBV6-5|TRBD1|TRBJ1-2
TGTGCCAGCAGGGACAGGGGGTTACTTAACTATGGCTACACCTTC
CASRDRGLLNYGYTF
>15|.|TRBV9|.|TRBJ2-5
TGTGCCAGCAGCCCGAGGGGGGGAGGGACGAAGACCCAGTACTTC
CASSPRGGGTKTQYF
>15|.|TRBV6-4|.|TRBJ1-5
TGTGCCAGCAGTGTGGAGGACAGTAGCAATCAGCCCCAGCATTTT
CASSVEDSSNQPQHF
>16|.|TRBV7-2|TRBD2|TRBJ2-1
TGTGCCAGCAGTCCCCAGGGGACTAGCGGTTACAATGAGCAGTTCTTC
CASSPQGTSGYNEQFF
>12|.|TRBV29-1|.|TRBJ1-2
TGCAGCGTTGGCGGGGGCGTCTATGGCTACACCTTC
CSVGGGVYGYTF
>12|.|TRBV28|.|TRBJ1-2
TGTGCCTACGGGGGGGAGATAGGTGGCTACACCTTC
CAYGGEIGGYTF
>17|.|TRBV19|TRBD2|TRBJ2-1
TGTGCCAGTAGTATCGATGGACTAGCGGTCTCCTACAATGAGCAGTTCTTC
CASSIDGLAVSYNEQFF
>15|few|TRBV9|.|TRBJ1-2
TGTGCCAGCAGCGTACCCGCGCGGGAATACTATGGCTACACCTTC
CASSVPAREYYGYTF
>12|.|TRBV6-5|TRBD1|TRBJ1-2
TGTGCCAGCAGGCTCAGGGGGCAGGGCTACACCTTC
CASRLRGQGYTF
>16|.|TRBV6-2/TRBV6-3|TRBD1|TRBJ2-5
TGTGCCAGCAGTCCCCTTGGACAGGGGAGGCGAGAGACCCAGTACTTC
CASSPLGQGRRETQYF
>11|once|TRBV19|.|TRBJ1-2
TGTGCCACCGCGGGGCTGGATGGCTACACCTTC
CATAGLDGYTF
>16|.|TRBV9|.|TRBJ1-6
TGTGCCAGCAGCGTAGCGGCCGGGGGATTGAATTCACCCCTCCACTTT
CASSVAAGGLNSPLHF
>15|.|TRBV19|TRBD1|TRBJ1-2
TGTGCCAGTAGAGGGGACAGGGCGTCCTCCTATGGCTACACCTTC
CASRGDRASSYGYTF
>16|.|TRBV18|TRBD2|TRBJ2-3
TGTGCCAGCTCACCACAGGCTAGCGGGGGGGCGTATACGCAGTATTTT
CASSPQASGGAYTQYF
>15|.|TRBV4-3|TRBD1|TRBJ1-2
TGCGCCAGCAGCCAGAGACAGGGGTGGGGAGATGGCTACACCTTC
CASSQRQGWGDGYTF
>15|many|TRBV19|.|TRBJ1-5
TGTGCCAGTAGTCCTTCCCAGGGGAGTGGACAGCCCCAGCATTTT
CASSPSQGSGQPQHF
>13|once|TRBV10-3|TRBD1|TRBJ1-1
TGTGCCATCAGGGGGGACAGGGCCGGGGCCGCTTTCTTT
CAIRGDRAGAAFF
>13|.|TRBV28|.|TRBJ1-2
TGTGCCAGCAGTAGGACAGCCGCCTATGGCTACACCTTC
CASSRTAAYGYTF
>16|.|TRBV9|TRBD1|TRBJ1-6
TGTGCCAGCAGCGAGACCCCCGGGACAGAGAATTCACCCCTCCACTTT
CASSETPGTENSPLHF
>13|.|TRBV6-5|TRBD1|TRBJ1-1
TGTGCCAGCAGTTGGGACAGGGGCACTGAAGCTTTCTTT
CASSWDRGTEAFF
>17|.|TRBV6-4|.|TRBJ2-7
TGTGCCAGCAGTGACTCGTCTCGGTATTCTTTCTACTACGAGCAGTACTTC
CASSDSSRYSFYYEQYF
>15|.|TRBV9|TRBD2|TRBJ2-1
TGTGCCAGCAGCTCAGCGGGGCCCTCCTACAATGAGCAGTTCTTC
CASSSAGPSYNEQFF
>15|.|TRBV11-3|TRBD1|TRBJ1-2
TGTGCCAGCAGCTTAGTTGAGACAGGGGGCCGAGGCTACACCTTC
CASSLVETGGRGYTF
>14|.|TRBV6-5|.|TRBJ1-1
TGTGCCAGCAGTTACGATCCGGGGAACACTGAAGCTTTCTTT
CASSYDPGNTEAFF
>16|.|TRBV19|TRBD2|TRBJ2-3
TGTGCCAGTAGTACCCTACAGCGGGGGGACACAGATACGCAGTATTTT
CASSTLQRGDTDTQYF
>14|.|TRBV5-6|.|TRBJ1-5
TGTGCCAGCAGCTTTACAGGTAGCAATCAGCCCCAGCATTTT
CASSFTGSNQPQHF
>16|few|TRBV19|TRBD1|TRBJ2-3
TGTGCCAGTAACCCCCGGACAGGTTATAGCACAGATACGCAGTATTTT
CASNPRTGYSTDTQYF